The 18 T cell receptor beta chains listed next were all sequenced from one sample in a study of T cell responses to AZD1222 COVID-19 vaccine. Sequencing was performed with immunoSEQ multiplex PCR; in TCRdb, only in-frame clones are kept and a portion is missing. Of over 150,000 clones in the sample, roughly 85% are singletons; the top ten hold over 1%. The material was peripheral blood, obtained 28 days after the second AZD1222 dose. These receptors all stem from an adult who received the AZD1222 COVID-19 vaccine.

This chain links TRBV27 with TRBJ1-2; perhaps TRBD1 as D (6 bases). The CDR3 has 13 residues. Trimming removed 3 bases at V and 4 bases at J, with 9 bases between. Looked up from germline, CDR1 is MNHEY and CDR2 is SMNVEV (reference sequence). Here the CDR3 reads CASSFGQSYGYTF. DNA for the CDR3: TGTGCCAGCAGTTTTGGACAGAGCTATGGCTACACCTTC.

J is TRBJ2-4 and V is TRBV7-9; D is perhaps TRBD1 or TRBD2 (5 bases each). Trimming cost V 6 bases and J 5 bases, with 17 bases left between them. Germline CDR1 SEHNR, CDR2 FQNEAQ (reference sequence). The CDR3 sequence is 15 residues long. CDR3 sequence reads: CASSRTQVGENIQYF. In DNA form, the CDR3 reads TGTGCCAGCAGTCGGACACAGGTGGGAGAAAACATTCAGTACTTC. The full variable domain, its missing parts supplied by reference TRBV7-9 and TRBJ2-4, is DTGVSQNPRHKITKRGQNVTFRCDPISEHNRLYWYRQTLGQGPEFLTYFQNEAQLEKSRLLSDRFSAERPKGSFSTLEIQRTEQGDSAMYLCASSRTQVGENIQYFGAGTRLSVL.

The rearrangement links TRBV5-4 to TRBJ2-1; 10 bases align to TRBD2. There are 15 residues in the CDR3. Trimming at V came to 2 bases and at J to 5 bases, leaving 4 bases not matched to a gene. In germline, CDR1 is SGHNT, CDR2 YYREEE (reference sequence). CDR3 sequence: CASSFLAGANNEQFF. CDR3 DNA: TGTGCCAGCAGCTTCCTAGCGGGGGCGAACAATGAGCAGTTCTTC.

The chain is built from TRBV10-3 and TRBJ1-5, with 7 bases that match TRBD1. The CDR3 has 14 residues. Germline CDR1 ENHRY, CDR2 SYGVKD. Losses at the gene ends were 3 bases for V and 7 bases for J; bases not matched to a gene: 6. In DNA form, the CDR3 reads TGTGCCATCAGTGATGGTCAGGGGGGCCAGCCCCAGCATTTT. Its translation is CAISDGQGGQPQHF.

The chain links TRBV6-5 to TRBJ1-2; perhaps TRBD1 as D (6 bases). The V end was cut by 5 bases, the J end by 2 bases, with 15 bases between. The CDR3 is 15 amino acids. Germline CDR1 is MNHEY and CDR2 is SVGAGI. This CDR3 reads CASSPYREGNYGYTF. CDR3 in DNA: TGTGCCAGCAGTCCCTACAGGGAAGGGAACTATGGCTACACCTTC.

For the CDR3, the DNA is TGTGCCAGCAGCCCGCTGACTAGCGGGGGGCCATTAGAGCAGTTCTTC. Translating it yields CASSPLTSGGPLEQFF. The chain joins TRBV5-6 to TRBJ2-1; TRBD2 matches 13 bases. The CDR3 loop spans 16 amino acids. V trimming: 4 bases; J trimming: 10 bases; junction bases outside the gene matches: 11. Germline CDR1 reads SGHDT; CDR2 reads YYEEEE. The whole variable domain, filled in from reference TRBV5-6 and TRBJ2-1, reads DAGVTQSPTHLIKTRGQQVTLRCSPKSGHDTVSWYQQALGQGPQFIFQYYEEEERQRGNFPDRFSGHQFPNYSSELNVNALLLGDSALYLCASSPLTSGGPLEQFFGPGTRLTVL.

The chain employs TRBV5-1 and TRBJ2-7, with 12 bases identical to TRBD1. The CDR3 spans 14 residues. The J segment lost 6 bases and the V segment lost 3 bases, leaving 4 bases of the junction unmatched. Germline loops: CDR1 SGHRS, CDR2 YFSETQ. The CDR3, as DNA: TGCGCCAGCAGCTGGGGACAGGGGGCGCGCGAGCAGTACTTC. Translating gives CASSWGQGAREQYF.

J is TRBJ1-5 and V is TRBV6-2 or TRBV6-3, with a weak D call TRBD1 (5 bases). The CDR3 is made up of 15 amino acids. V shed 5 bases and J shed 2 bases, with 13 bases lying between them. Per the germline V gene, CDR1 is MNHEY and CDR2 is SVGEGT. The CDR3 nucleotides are TGTGCCAGCAGTCCGAACAGGATCGGCAATCAGCCCCAGCATTTT. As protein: CASSPNRIGNQPQHF.

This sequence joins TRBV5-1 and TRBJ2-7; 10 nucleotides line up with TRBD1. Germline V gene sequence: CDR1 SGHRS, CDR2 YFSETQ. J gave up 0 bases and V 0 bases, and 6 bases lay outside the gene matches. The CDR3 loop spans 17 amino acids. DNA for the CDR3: TGCGCCAGCAGCTTGGCTGGGACAGGGGCCTACTCCTACGAGCAGTACTTC. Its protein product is CASSLAGTGAYSYEQYF.

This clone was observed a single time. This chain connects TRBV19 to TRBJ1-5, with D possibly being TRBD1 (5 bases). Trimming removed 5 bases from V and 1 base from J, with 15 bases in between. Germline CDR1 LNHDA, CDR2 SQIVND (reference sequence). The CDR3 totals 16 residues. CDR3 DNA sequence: TGTGCCAGTAGTCCTCTGGGAGGACACAGCAATCAGCCCCAGCATTTT. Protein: CASSPLGGHSNQPQHF. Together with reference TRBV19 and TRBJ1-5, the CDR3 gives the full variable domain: DGGITQSPKYLFRKEGQNVTLSCEQNLNHDAMYWYRQDPGQGLRLIYYSQIVNDFQKGDIAEGYSVSREKKESFPLTVTSAQKNPTAFYLCASSPLGGHSNQPQHFGDGTRLSIL.

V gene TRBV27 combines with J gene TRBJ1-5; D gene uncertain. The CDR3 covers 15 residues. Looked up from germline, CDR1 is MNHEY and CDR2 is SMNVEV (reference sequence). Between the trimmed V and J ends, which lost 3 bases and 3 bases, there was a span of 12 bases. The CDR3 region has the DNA TGTGCCAGCAGTTTTATCGGCGGAGACAATCAGCCCCAGCATTTT. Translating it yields CASSFIGGDNQPQHF.

This chain's CDR3 is CASSADRWTTYEQYF. In DNA form, the CDR3 reads TGTGCCAGCAGCGCGGACAGGTGGACGACCTACGAGCAGTACTTC. This rearrangement joins TRBV14 to TRBJ2-7; 7 nucleotides line up with TRBD1. Germline V gives CDR1 SGHDN, CDR2 FVKESK. V gave up 5 bases and J gave up 2 bases; unmatched junction bases: 9. The CDR3 is 15 residues long.

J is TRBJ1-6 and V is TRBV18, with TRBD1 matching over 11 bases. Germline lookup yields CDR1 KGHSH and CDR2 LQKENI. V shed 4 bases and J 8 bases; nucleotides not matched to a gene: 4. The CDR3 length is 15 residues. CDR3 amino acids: CASSRGTGGYSPLHF. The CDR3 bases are TGTGCCAGCTCACGGGGGACAGGGGGGTATTCACCCCTCCACTTT.

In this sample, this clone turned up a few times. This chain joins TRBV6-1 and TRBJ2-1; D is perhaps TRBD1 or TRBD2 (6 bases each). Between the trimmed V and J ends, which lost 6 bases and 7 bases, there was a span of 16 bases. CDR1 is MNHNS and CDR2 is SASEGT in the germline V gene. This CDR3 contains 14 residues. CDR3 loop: CASRTGTGGNEQFF. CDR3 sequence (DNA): TGTGCCAGCAGAACAGGGACTGGAGGGAATGAGCAGTTCTTC.

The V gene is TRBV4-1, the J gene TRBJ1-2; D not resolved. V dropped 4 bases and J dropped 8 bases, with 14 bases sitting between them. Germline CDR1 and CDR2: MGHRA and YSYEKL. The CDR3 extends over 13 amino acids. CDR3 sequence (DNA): TGCGCCAGCAGCCCTTTGTACGAGAAAGGCTACACCTTC. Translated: CASSPLYEKGYTF.

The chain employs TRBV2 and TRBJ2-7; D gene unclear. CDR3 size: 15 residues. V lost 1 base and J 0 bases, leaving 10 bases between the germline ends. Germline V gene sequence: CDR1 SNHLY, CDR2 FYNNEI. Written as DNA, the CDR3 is TGTGCCAGCAGTGAAGTCTTCAAAAGCTCCTACGAGCAGTACTTC. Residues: CASSEVFKSSYEQYF.

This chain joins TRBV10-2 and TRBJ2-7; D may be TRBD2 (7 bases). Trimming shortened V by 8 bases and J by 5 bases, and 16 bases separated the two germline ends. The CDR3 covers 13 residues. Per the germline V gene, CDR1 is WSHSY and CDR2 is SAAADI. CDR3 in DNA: TGCGCCAGCGAGGGGGGGTCACCCCACGAGCAGTACTTC. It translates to CASEGGSPHEQYF.

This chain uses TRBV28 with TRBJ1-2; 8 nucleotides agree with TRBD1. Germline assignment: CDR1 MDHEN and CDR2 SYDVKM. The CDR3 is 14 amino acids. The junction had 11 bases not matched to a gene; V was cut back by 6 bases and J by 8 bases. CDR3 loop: CASRNSDRVGGYTF. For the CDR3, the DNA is TGTGCCAGCAGGAATTCGGACAGGGTCGGCGGCTACACCTTC.